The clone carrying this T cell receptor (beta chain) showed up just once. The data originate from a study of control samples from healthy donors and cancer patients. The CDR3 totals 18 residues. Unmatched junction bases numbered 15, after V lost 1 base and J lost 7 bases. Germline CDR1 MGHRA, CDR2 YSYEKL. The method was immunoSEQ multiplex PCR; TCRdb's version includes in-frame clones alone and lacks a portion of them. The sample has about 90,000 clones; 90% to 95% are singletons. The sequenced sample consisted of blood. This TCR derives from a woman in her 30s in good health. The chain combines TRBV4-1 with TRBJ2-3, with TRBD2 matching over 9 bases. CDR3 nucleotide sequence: TGCGCCAGCAGCCAAGGCCTGGTAGTAGCGGGAGTCAAAAATACGCAGTATTTT. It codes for CASSQGLVVAGVKNTQYF.